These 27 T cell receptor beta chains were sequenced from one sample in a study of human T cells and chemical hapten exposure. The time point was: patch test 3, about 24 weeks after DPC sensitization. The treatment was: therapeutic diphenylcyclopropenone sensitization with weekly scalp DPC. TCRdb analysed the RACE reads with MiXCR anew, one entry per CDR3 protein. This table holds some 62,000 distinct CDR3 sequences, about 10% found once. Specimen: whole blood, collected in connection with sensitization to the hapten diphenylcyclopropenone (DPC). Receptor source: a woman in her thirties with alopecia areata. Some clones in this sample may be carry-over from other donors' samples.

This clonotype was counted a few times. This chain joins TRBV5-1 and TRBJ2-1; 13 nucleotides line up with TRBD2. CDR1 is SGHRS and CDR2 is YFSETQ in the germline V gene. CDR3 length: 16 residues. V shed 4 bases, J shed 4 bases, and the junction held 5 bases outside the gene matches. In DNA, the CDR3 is TGCGCCAGCAGCCCCCGGACTAGCGGGGGATACAATGAGCAGTTCTTC. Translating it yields CASSPRTSGGYNEQFF. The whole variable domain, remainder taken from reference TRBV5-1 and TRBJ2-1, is KAGVTQTPRYLIKTRGQQVTLSCSPISGHRSVSWYQQTPGQGLQFLFEYFSETQRNKGNFPGRFSGRQFSNSRSEMNVSTLELGDSALYLCASSPRTSGGYNEQFFGPGTRLTVL.

CDR3 in DNA: TGCAGCGTTGAAGATTTTACAGAATACAATGAGCAGTTCTTC. Translated, it gives CSVEDFTEYNEQFF. The chain carries TRBV29-1 and TRBJ2-1; no clear D. Trimming shortened V by 0 bases and J by 4 bases, and 10 bases separated the two germline ends. CDR1 SQVTM and CDR2 ANQGSEA come from the germline V gene. CDR3 size: 14 residues.

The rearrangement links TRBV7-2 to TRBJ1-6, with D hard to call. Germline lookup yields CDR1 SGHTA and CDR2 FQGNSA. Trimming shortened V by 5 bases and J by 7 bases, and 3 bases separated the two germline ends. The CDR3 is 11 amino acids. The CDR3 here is CASSQNSPLHF. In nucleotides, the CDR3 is TGTGCCAGCAGCCAGAATTCACCCCTCCACTTT.

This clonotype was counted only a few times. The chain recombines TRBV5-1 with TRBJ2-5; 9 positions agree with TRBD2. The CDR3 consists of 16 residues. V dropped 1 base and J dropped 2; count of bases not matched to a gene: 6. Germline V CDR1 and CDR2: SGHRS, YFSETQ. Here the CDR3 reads CASSLMLAGPQETQYF. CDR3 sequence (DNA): TGCGCCAGCAGCTTGATGCTAGCGGGGCCACAAGAGACCCAGTACTTC. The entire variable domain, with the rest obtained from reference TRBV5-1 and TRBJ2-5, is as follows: KAGVTQTPRYLIKTRGQQVTLSCSPISGHRSVSWYQQTPGQGLQFLFEYFSETQRNKGNFPGRFSGRQFSNSRSEMNVSTLELGDSALYLCASSLMLAGPQETQYFGPGTRLLVL.

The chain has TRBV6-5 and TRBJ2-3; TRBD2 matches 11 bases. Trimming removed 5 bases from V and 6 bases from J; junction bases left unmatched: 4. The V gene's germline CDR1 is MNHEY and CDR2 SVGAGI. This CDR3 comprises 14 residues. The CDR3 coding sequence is TGTGCCAGCAGTCCTAGCGGGAGGTTGGATACGCAGTATTTT. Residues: CASSPSGRLDTQYF.

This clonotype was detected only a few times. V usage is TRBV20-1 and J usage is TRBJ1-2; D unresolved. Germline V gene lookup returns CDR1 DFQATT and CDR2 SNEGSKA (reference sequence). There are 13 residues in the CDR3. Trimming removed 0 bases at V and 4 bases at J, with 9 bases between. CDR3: CSARDRLLYGYTF. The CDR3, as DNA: TGCAGTGCTAGAGACCGGCTGCTCTATGGCTACACCTTC.

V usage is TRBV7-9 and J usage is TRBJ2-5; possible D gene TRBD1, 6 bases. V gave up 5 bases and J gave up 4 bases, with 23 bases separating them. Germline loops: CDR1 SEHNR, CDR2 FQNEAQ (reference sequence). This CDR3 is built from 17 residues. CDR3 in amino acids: CASSTVFDRTIPETQYF. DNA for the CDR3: TGTGCCAGCAGCACGGTATTTGACAGGACGATCCCAGAGACCCAGTACTTC.

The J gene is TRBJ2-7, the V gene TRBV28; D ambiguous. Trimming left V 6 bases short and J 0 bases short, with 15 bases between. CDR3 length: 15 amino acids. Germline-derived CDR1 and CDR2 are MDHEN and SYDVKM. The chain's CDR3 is CASRVGGPSSYEQYF. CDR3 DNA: TGTGCCAGCAGGGTAGGTGGGCCGAGCTCCTACGAGCAGTACTTC.

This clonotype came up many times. In nucleotides, the CDR3 is TGTGCCAGCAGCTCTGGACTGGGGACAGGGAGGTACGAGCAGTACTTC. It is translated as CASSSGLGTGRYEQYF. This chain joins TRBV5-5 and TRBJ2-7; 9 bases map to TRBD1. Germline-derived CDR1 and CDR2 are SGHKS and YYEKEE (reference sequence). This CDR3 contains 16 residues. The trim removed 3 bases at V and 4 bases at J, leaving 11 bases unmatched.

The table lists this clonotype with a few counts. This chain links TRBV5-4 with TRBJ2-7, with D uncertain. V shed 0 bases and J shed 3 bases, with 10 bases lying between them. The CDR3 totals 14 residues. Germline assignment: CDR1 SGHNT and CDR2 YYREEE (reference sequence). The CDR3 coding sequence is TGTGCCAGCAGCTTGGAGGACCCAAACTACGAGCAGTACTTC. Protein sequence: CASSLEDPNYEQYF.

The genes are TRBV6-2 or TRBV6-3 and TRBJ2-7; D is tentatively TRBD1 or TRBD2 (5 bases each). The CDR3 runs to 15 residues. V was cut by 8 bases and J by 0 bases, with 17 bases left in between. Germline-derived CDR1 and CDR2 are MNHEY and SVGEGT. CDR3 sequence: CASQTLGAGSYEQYF. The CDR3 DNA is TGTGCCAGCCAAACCCTCGGGGCCGGCTCCTACGAGCAGTACTTC.

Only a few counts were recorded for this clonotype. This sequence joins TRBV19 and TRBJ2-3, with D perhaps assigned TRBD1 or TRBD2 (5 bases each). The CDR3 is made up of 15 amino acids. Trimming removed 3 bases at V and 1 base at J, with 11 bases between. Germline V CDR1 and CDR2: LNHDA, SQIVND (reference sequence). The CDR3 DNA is TGTGCCAGTAGTATGTGGGGGTCTGGCACAGATACGCAGTATTTT. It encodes CASSMWGSGTDTQYF. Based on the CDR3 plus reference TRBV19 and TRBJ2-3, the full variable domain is DGGITQSPKYLFRKEGQNVTLSCEQNLNHDAMYWYRQDPGQGLRLIYYSQIVNDFQKGDIAEGYSVSREKKESFPLTVTSAQKNPTAFYLCASSMWGSGTDTQYFGPGTRLTVL.

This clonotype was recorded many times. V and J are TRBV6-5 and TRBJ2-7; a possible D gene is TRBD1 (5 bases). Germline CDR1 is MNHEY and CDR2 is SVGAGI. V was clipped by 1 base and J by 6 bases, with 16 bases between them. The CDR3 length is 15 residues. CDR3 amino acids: CASSYFGQGFSEQYF. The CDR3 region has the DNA TGTGCCAGCAGTTACTTTGGCCAGGGATTCAGCGAGCAGTACTTC.

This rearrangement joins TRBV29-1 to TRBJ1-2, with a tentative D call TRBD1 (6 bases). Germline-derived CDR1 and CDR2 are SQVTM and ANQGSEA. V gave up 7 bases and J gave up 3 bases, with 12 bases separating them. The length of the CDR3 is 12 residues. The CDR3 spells CSAVQGDYGYTF. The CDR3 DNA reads TGCAGCGCTGTACAGGGAGACTATGGCTACACCTTC.

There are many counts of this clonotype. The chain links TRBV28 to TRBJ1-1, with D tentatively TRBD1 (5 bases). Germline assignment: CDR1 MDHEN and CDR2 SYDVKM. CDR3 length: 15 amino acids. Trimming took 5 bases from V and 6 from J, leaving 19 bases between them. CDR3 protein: CASSPPLNPRAEAFF. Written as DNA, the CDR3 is TGTGCCAGCAGTCCCCCGCTAAATCCCAGGGCTGAAGCTTTCTTT.

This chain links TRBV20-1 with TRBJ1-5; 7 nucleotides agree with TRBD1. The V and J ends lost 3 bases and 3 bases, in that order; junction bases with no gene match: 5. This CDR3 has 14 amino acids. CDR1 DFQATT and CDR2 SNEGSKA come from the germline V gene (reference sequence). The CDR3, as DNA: TGCAGTGCTAGCTCCGGGACAGTCAATCAGCCCCAGCATTTT. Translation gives CSASSGTVNQPQHF.

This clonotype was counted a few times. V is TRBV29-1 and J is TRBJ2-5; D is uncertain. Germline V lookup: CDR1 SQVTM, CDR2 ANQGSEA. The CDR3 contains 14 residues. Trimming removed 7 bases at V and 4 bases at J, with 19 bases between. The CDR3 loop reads CSAFSRHGGETQYF. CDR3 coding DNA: TGCAGCGCCTTCTCCCGACACGGCGGAGAGACCCAGTACTTC.

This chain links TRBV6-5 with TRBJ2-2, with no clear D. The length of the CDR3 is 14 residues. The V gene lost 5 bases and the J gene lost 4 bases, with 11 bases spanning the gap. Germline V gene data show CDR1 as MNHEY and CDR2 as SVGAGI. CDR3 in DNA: TGTGCCAGCAGTAATCACATAATCACCGGGGAGCTGTTTTTT. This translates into CASSNHIITGELFF.

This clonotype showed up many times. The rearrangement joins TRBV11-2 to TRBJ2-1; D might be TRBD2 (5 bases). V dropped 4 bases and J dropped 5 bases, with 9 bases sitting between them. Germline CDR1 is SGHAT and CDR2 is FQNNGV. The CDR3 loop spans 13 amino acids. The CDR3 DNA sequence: TGTGCCAGCAGCTCTTCCGGGGACAATGAGCAGTTCTTC. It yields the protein CASSSSGDNEQFF.

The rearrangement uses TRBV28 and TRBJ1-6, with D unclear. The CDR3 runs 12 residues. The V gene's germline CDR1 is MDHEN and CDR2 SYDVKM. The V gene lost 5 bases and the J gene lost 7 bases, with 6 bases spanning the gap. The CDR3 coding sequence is TGTGCCAGCAGTGTTCTAAATTCACCCCTCCACTTT. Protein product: CASSVLNSPLHF. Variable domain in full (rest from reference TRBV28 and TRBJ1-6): DVKVTQSSRYLVKRTGEKVFLECVQDMDHENMFWYRQDPGLGLRLIYFSYDVKMKEKGDIPEGYSVSREKKERFSLILESASTNQTSMYLCASSVLNSPLHFGNGTRLTVT.

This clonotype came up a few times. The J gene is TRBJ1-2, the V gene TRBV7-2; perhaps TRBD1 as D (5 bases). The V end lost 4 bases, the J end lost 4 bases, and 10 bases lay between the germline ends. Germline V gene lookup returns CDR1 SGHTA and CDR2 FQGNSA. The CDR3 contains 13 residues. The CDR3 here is CASSSGAVYGYTF. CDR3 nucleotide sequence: TGTGCCAGCAGCTCCGGGGCTGTCTATGGCTACACCTTC.

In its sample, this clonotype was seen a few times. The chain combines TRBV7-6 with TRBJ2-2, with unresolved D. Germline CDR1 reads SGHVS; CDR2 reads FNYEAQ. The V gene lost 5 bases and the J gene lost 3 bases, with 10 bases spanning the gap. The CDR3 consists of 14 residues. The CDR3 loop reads CASSPWQDTGELFF. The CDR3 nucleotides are TGTGCCAGCAGCCCGTGGCAGGACACCGGGGAGCTGTTTTTT.

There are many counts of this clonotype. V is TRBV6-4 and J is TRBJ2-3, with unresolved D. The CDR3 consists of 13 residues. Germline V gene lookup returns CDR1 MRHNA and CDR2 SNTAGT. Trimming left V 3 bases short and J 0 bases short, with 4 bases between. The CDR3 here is CASSEGSTDTQYF. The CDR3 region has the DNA TGTGCCAGCAGTGAGGGCAGCACAGATACGCAGTATTTT.

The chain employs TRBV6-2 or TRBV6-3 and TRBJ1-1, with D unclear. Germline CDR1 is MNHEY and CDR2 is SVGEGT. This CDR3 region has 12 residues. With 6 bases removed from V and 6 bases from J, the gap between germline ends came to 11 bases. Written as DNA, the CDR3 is TGTGCCAGCAGCCAAACCATGGCTGAAGCTTTCTTT. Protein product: CASSQTMAEAFF.

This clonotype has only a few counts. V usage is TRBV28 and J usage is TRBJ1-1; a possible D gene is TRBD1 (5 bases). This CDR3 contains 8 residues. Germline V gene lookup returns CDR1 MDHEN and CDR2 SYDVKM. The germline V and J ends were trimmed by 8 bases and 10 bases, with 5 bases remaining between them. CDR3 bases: TGTGCCAGCGGGGGAGCTTTCTTT. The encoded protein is CASGGAFF.

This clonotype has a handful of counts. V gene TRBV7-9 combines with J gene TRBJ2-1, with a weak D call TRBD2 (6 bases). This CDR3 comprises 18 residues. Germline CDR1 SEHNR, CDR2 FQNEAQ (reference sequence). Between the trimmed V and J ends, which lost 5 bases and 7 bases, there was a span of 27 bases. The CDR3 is CASSPVGLPHPLGNEQFF. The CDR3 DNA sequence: TGTGCCAGCAGCCCGGTAGGACTACCCCATCCCCTCGGGAATGAGCAGTTCTTC.

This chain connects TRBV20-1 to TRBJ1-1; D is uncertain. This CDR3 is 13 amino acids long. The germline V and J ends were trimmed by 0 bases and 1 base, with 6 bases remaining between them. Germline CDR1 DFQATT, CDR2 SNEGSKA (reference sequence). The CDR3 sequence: CSARDKSNTEAFF. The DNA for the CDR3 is TGCAGTGCTAGAGATAAATCGAACACTGAAGCTTTCTTT.